The clone carrying this T cell receptor (beta chain) appeared a few times. Its antigen remains unknown. Both 60 Vbeta primers and 13 Jbeta primers went into the PCR. TCRdb keeps only in-frame clones here, not all; method: immunoSEQ multiplex PCR. The sample comprises tens of thousands of clones, about three fifths of which are singletons, and about a fifth rests with the top ten. CDR1 and CDR2 (germline): SGHRS, YFSETQ. Between the trimmed V and J ends, which lost 5 bases and 0 bases, there was a span of 12 bases. The CDR3 runs to 14 residues. These data are taken from a study of cytomegalovirus exposure and HLA in healthy donors. Whole-study findings and limits: TCR beta chains numbering 164 were designated cytomegalovirus-associated.

This chain uses TRBV5-1 with TRBJ2-7; D possibly corresponds to TRBD1 (6 bases). The receptor's source is a man over 45 in good health and CMV-seropositive. The sample consisted of PBMCs. The CDR3 DNA is TGCGCCAGCAGGATGGACAGTAGCTCCTACGAGCAGTACTTC. It yields the protein CASRMDSSSYEQYF.